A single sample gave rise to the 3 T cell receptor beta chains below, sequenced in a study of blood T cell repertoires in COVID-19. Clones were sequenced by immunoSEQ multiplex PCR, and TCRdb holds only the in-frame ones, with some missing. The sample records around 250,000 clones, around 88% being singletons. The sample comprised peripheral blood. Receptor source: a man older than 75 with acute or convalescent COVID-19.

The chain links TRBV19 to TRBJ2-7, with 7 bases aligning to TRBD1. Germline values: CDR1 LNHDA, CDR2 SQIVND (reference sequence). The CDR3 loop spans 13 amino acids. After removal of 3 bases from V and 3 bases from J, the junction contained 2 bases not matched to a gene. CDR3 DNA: TGTGCCAGTAGTATGACAGGGCTCTACGAGCAGTACTTC. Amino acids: CASSMTGLYEQYF.

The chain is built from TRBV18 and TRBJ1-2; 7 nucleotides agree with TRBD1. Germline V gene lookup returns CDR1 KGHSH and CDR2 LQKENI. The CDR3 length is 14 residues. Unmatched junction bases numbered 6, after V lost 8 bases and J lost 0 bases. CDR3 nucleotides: TGTGCCAGCACTGAAGGGACAGCTAACTATGGCTACACCTTC. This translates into CASTEGTANYGYTF.

The CDR3 region is CASSLERGTLRNTIYF. The CDR3 DNA is TGTGCCAGCAGCCTAGAACGTGGTACATTAAGAAACACCATATATTTT. The gene calls are TRBV3-1 (or the pseudogene TRBV3-2) and TRBJ1-3; D uncertain. The CDR3 loop spans 16 amino acids. Germline CDR1 and CDR2: LGHDT and YNNKEL (reference sequence). Trimming cost V 4 bases and J 5 bases, with 18 bases left between them.